The T cell receptor (beta chain) described here comes from a study of blood T cell repertoires in COVID-19. Unmatched junction bases numbered 10, after V lost 1 base and J lost 8 bases. This CDR3 contains 16 residues. Germline V gene lookup returns CDR1 MNHNS and CDR2 SASEGT. Data came from immunoSEQ multiplex PCR; TCRdb stores just in-frame clones and leaves some out. The sample contains 150,000 or so clones, 88% of which appear only once. The sequencing input was PBMCs or T cells enriched from blood (not recorded which). The clonotype was recovered from a woman under 40 with acute COVID-19. The V gene is TRBV6-1, the J gene TRBJ1-2; 10 bases are shared with TRBD1. DNA for the CDR3: TGTGCCAGCAGTGAAGACACGGGACAGGGGTGGGACGGCTACACCTTC. Its protein product is CASSEDTGQGWDGYTF.